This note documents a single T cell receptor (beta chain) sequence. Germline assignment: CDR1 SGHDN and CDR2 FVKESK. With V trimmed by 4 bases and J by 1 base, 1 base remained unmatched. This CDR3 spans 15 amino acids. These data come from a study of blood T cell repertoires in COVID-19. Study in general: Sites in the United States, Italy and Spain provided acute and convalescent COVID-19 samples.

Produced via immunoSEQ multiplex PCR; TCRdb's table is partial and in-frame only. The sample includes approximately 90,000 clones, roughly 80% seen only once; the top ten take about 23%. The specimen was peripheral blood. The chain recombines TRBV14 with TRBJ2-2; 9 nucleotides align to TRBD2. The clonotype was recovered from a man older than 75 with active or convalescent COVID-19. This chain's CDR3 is CASSPTSGNTGELFF. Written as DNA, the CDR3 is TGTGCCAGCAGCCCGACTAGCGGGAACACCGGGGAGCTGTTTTTT.